Below are 32 T cell receptor beta chains sequenced from a single sample in a study of T cells expressing NK-cell markers. One entry per CDR3 protein, without DNA, is what TCRdb gives after re-calling the 5' RACE reads. Its clone listing holds approximately 170,000 distinct CDR3 sequences. The specimen sequenced was blood T cells: a sorted CD56 or NKG2C T cell subset, CD4+ or CD8+ T cells, or bulk PBMC T cells (not recorded which). These TCRs come from a man aged 18 to 69 in good health.

The CDR3 protein is CAIRTGTSGFTDTQYF. The chain employs TRBV10-3 and TRBJ2-3; as DNA is missing, the TRBD2 call by TCRdb cannot be tested. The CDR3 has 16 residues. Germline V CDR1 and CDR2: ENHRY, SYGVKD.

V gene TRBV27 combines with J gene TRBJ2-7; TCRdb names TRBD2, which stays unverified in the absence of DNA. Germline V gene sequence: CDR1 MNHEY, CDR2 SMNVEV (reference sequence). CDR3 length: 14 amino acids. The CDR3 sequence: CASSPGTHTYEQYF.

The chain employs TRBV5-1 and TRBJ2-1; TCRdb indicates TRBD1, and absent DNA this call remains unverified. CDR3 length: 16 amino acids. Germline V gene data show CDR1 as SGHRS and CDR2 as YFSETQ. CDR3 protein: CASSLGSGQNYNEQFF.

This chain joins TRBV6-5 and TRBJ2-7. This CDR3 is built from 15 residues. The germline V gene has CDR1 MNHEY and CDR2 SVGAGI. The CDR3 loop reads CASSYEDDETYEQYF.

J is TRBJ2-5 and V is TRBV3-1; the TCRdb call, TRBD1, lacks DNA for checking. Looked up from germline, CDR1 is LGHDT and CDR2 is YNNKEL (reference sequence). This CDR3 has 15 amino acids. The CDR3 is CASSPDWGGRETQYF.

J is TRBJ1-2 and V is TRBV2; the TRBD1 assignment by TCRdb is unverifiable without DNA. Germline V gene lookup returns CDR1 SNHLY and CDR2 FYNNEI. The CDR3 spans 18 residues. Here the CDR3 reads CASSPSVAGGAGNDGYTF.

The J gene is TRBJ1-5, the V gene TRBV29-1; the TCRdb D gene call, TRBD1, has no DNA to confirm it. Germline values: CDR1 SQVTM, CDR2 ANQGSEA. This CDR3 spans 16 amino acids. The CDR3 sequence is CSVRGRAGDSNQPQHF.

The rearrangement links TRBV27 to TRBJ2-3; TCRdb names TRBD1, which stays unverified in the absence of DNA. This CDR3 region has 18 residues. The V gene's germline CDR1 is MNHEY and CDR2 SMNVEV (reference sequence). This CDR3 reads CASSPTPQDTLLTDTQYF.

This chain joins TRBV5-5 and TRBJ2-7; the D call of TRBD2 rests on TCRdb alone, since no DNA is present to check it. The CDR3 length is 15 residues. Germline CDR1 and CDR2: SGHKS and YYEKEE (reference sequence). CDR3 region: CASSTSSGAIWEQYF.

The chain carries TRBV19 and TRBJ1-5. Germline V gene lookup returns CDR1 LNHDA and CDR2 SQIVND (reference sequence). The CDR3 is 12 amino acids. This chain's CDR3 is CASREDYQPQHF.

This chain connects TRBV7-8 to TRBJ1-2; the TCRdb call, TRBD1, lacks DNA for checking. CDR1 and CDR2 (germline): SGHVS, FQNEAQ. The CDR3 has 14 residues. The CDR3 reads CASSLSTGSYGYTF.

This chain uses TRBV4-1 with TRBJ1-6; TCRdb's assignment of TRBD1 cannot be checked, as there is no DNA. Germline lookup yields CDR1 MGHRA and CDR2 YSYEKL. The CDR3 covers 16 residues. The CDR3 loop is CASSQDTAGEISPLHF.

This sequence joins TRBV19 and TRBJ2-2; lacking DNA, the TRBD1 call made by TCRdb goes unchecked. In germline, CDR1 is LNHDA, CDR2 SQIVND (reference sequence). The CDR3 length is 15 residues. The CDR3 loop is CASSIPTGNTGELFF.

V gene TRBV11-1 combines with J gene TRBJ2-6; the TRBD1 assignment by TCRdb is unverifiable without DNA. The germline CDR1 and CDR2 sequences are SGHAT and FQDESV (reference sequence). The CDR3 length is 19 residues. The CDR3 loop reads CASSPSRGSSSSGANVLTF.

This sequence joins TRBV27 and TRBJ2-2; the TRBD2 assignment by TCRdb is unverifiable without DNA. The CDR3 covers 12 residues. CDR1 and CDR2 from the germline V gene are MNHEY and SMNVEV (reference sequence). The CDR3 protein is CASRRATGELFF.

The chain is built from TRBV12-3 or TRBV12-4 and TRBJ2-3. The CDR3 length is 15 residues. The CDR3 sequence is CASSFRGRSADTQYF.

The chain combines TRBV12-5 with TRBJ1-5; TCRdb's D gene call, TRBD1, goes unchecked for lack of DNA. Germline CDR1 LGHNT, CDR2 FRNRAP. The CDR3 runs to 14 residues. The CDR3 here is CASGRTGSWQPQHF.

The rearrangement uses TRBV10-3 and TRBJ1-1. The CDR3 spans 12 residues. Germline loops: CDR1 ENHRY, CDR2 SYGVKD. Here the CDR3 reads CAISAVNTEAFF.

J is TRBJ2-7 and V is TRBV5-1. The CDR3 is made up of 14 amino acids. Germline CDR1 SGHRS, CDR2 YFSETQ. The CDR3 loop is CASSLDSQGYEQYF.

This chain links TRBV3-1 with TRBJ2-1; TCRdb's D call, TRBD1, is unchecked because there is no DNA. The CDR3 extends over 15 amino acids. CDR1 and CDR2 from the germline V gene are LGHDT and YNNKEL (reference sequence). The CDR3 protein is CASSSRDRVSGEQFF.

This chain uses TRBV4-1 with TRBJ2-1; TCRdb picks TRBD2, but there is no DNA to check that call. The CDR3 has 13 amino acids. CDR1 is MGHRA, CDR2 YSYEKL, per germline. The CDR3 protein is CASSQLVSPEQFF.

The rearrangement joins TRBV12-3 or TRBV12-4 to TRBJ2-1. The CDR3 totals 17 residues. CDR3 sequence reads: CASSPYPSGRSYNEQFF.

The chain has TRBV4-2 and TRBJ2-5; the TCRdb D gene call, TRBD2, has no DNA to confirm it. In germline, CDR1 is LGHNA, CDR2 YNFKEQ. The CDR3 spans 15 residues. CDR3 sequence reads: CASSLGDKAGETQYF.

The chain joins TRBV15 to TRBJ2-1; TCRdb designates TRBD2, a call that cannot be tested without DNA. The CDR3 runs 15 residues. Germline CDR1 and CDR2: LNHNV and YYDKDF (reference sequence). The CDR3 spells CATSTFGGGWNEQFF.

This rearrangement joins TRBV7-9 to TRBJ1-3; with no DNA, the TCRdb D assignment of TRBD1 cannot be verified. This CDR3 region has 14 residues. Germline V gene lookup returns CDR1 SEHNR and CDR2 FQNEAQ (reference sequence). This CDR3 reads CASSLDNLGNTMYF. Drawing the rest from reference TRBV7-9 and TRBJ1-3, the complete variable domain is DTGVSQNPRHKITKRGQNVTFRCDPISEHNRLYWYRQTLGQGPEFLTYFQNEAQLEKSRLLSDRFSAERPKGSFSTLEIQRTEQGDSAMYLCASSLDNLGNTMYFGEGSWLTVV.

The V and J genes are TRBV12-3 or TRBV12-4 and TRBJ1-2. This CDR3 region has 15 residues. The CDR3: CASSYGRTSLYGYTF.

The chain recombines TRBV5-4 with TRBJ2-7; no DNA is available, so the TRBD1 call from TCRdb remains unchecked. From germline, CDR1 is SGHNT and CDR2 YYREEE (reference sequence). The CDR3 has 15 amino acids. CDR3 loop: CASTLIGTGMHEQYF. The complete variable domain, with remaining parts taken from reference TRBV5-4 and TRBJ2-7, reads ETGVTQSPTHLIKTRGQQVTLRCSSQSGHNTVSWYQQALGQGPQFIFQYYREEENGRGNFPPRFSGLQFPNYSSELNVNALELDDSALYLCASTLIGTGMHEQYFGPGTRLTVT.

The chain is built from TRBV24-1 and TRBJ1-5; without DNA, the TCRdb call of TRBD1 cannot be checked. The CDR3 is 15 residues long. CDR1 and CDR2 (germline): KGHDR, SFDVKD. The CDR3 sequence: CATSAGTGGANPQHF.

The chain is built from TRBV4-2 and TRBJ1-1; TCRdb names TRBD1, which stays unverified in the absence of DNA. The CDR3 loop spans 14 amino acids. Germline lookup yields CDR1 LGHNA and CDR2 YNFKEQ. CDR3 sequence: CASSQTTGETEAFF.

The chain joins TRBV4-2 to TRBJ2-3; TCRdb lists TRBD2, though no DNA is available to test this call. CDR3 length: 18 residues. CDR1 LGHNA and CDR2 YNFKEQ come from the germline V gene. CDR3 protein: CASSPFSGGLAGGDTQYF.

The chain's CDR3 is CASSTDIRDEQYF. The chain joins TRBV7-2 to TRBJ2-7. From germline, CDR1 is SGHTA and CDR2 FQGNSA. This CDR3 contains 13 residues.

The rearrangement joins TRBV19 to TRBJ1-1; TCRdb lists TRBD1, though no DNA is available to test this call. CDR1 and CDR2 from the germline V gene are LNHDA and SQIVND (reference sequence). There are 15 residues in the CDR3. The CDR3 is CASILGQGADTEAFF.